This TCR beta chain emerged from a study of T cell responses to AZD1222 COVID-19 vaccine. Findings and caveats of the study: Dominant at 160-218 and 743-854, vaccine-associated CD4 TCRs also spanned spike. All repertoire sampling was performed exclusively after the peak T cell response.

Trimming shortened V by 6 bases and J by 0 bases, and 9 bases separated the two germline ends. This CDR3 has 15 amino acids. Per the germline V gene, CDR1 is MNHEY and CDR2 is SVGAGI. The table came from immunoSEQ multiplex PCR; TCRdb's copy has only in-frame clones and leaves some out. This sample carries 85,000 to 100,000 clones, 70% to 90% of them seen once, and the ten largest clones take around 5%. As concerns this clone: The antigen remains unidentified. The same CDR3 also results from other DNA sequences found in this sample.

V and J are TRBV6-5 and TRBJ2-6; tentatively, D is TRBD2 (6 bases). The clonotype comes from an adult who received the AZD1222 COVID-19 vaccine. The sample was peripheral blood, taken 28 days after the second AZD1222 dose. This CDR3 is CASRPGGSGANVLTF. The CDR3 DNA reads TGTGCCAGCAGACCCGGGGGCTCTGGGGCCAACGTCCTGACTTTC.